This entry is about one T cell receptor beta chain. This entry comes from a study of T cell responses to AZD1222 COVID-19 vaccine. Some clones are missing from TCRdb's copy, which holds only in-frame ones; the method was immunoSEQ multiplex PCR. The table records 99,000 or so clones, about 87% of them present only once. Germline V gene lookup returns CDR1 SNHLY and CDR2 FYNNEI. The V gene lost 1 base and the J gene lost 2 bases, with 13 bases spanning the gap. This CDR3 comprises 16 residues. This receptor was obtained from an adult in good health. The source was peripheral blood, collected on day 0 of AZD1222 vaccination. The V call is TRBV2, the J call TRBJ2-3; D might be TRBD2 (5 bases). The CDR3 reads CASSEGSSRPTDTQYF. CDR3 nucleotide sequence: TGTGCCAGCAGTGAAGGGTCTAGCCGACCCACAGATACGCAGTATTTT.